The rows below give T cell receptor beta chains drawn from one sample of a study of blood T cell repertoires in COVID-19. Produced via immunoSEQ multiplex PCR; TCRdb's table is partial and in-frame only. The repertoire holds roughly 160,000 clones, with 70% to 80% as singletons. Specimen: PBMCs or T cells enriched from blood (not recorded which). The receptors originated from a woman in her seventies in a cohort exposed to, infected with or recovered from COVID-19 (not recorded which). CDR3s include the opening cysteine and the closing phenylalanine or tryptophan. D genes are given only for firm matches. Size is stated for part of the rows, as once, few or many counts, or as a class when the clone is expanded.

v_call,d_call,clone_size,j_call,cdr3_aa,cdr3_nt
TRBV24-1,TRBD1,few,TRBJ2-3,CATSDVGDSRATDTQYF,TGTGCCACCAGTGATGTAGGGGACAGTCGGGCCACAGATACGCAGTATTTT
TRBV29-1,.,.,TRBJ2-7,CSAKGGGRTYEQYF,TGCAGCGCCAAGGGAGGGGGACGGACCTACGAGCAGTACTTC
TRBV12-3/TRBV12-4,.,.,TRBJ1-2,CASSFDRGYGYTF,TGTGCCAGCAGTTTTGACAGAGGATATGGCTACACCTTC
TRBV4-1,TRBD2,.,TRBJ2-3,CASSRGTSGTSTDTQYF,TGCGCCAGCAGCCGCGGGACTAGCGGAACTAGCACAGATACGCAGTATTTT
TRBV7-9,.,.,TRBJ2-5,CASSPAGSVKSSQYF,TGTGCCAGCAGCCCAGCGGGCTCAGTGAAGTCGTCCCAGTACTTC
TRBV6-4,TRBD1,.,TRBJ2-3,CASSRTGSTDTQYF,TGTGCCAGCAGTCGGACAGGAAGCACAGATACGCAGTATTTT
TRBV2,TRBD1,.,TRBJ2-7,CASRDRGYEQYF,TGTGCCAGCAGGGACAGGGGGTACGAGCAGTACTTC
TRBV18,.,.,TRBJ2-7,CASSPSTGTYEQYF,TGTGCCAGCTCACCTTCCACAGGTACCTACGAGCAGTACTTC
TRBV29-1,.,.,TRBJ1-1,CSADRTGNTEAFF,TGCAGCGCCGATCGTACAGGGAACACTGAAGCTTTCTTT
TRBV5-4,TRBD2,.,TRBJ2-3,CASSWALASDTQYF,TGTGCCAGCAGCTGGGCACTAGCGTCAGATACGCAGTATTTT
TRBV5-1,.,.,TRBJ1-2,CASRERGYGYTF,TGCGCCAGCAGGGAACGCGGCTATGGCTACACCTTC
TRBV7-9,.,few,TRBJ1-2,CASRGRTVNGYTF,TGTGCCAGCAGAGGTCGGACAGTTAATGGCTACACCTTC
TRBV5-8,TRBD1,.,TRBJ1-1,CASSRTGTNTEAFF,TGTGCCAGCAGCAGGACAGGGACGAACACTGAAGCTTTCTTT
TRBV12-5,.,.,TRBJ1-1,CASGLAGFTEAFF,TGTGCTAGTGGTTTAGCGGGGTTCACTGAAGCTTTCTTT
TRBV28,TRBD2,.,TRBJ2-1,CASSPPTSGRVGEQFF,TGTGCCAGCAGTCCCCCCACTAGCGGGAGGGTCGGTGAGCAGTTCTTC
TRBV5-1,TRBD2,.,TRBJ2-7,CASSLEAASGGLYEQYF,TGCGCCAGCAGCTTGGAGGCGGCTAGCGGGGGGTTATACGAGCAGTACTTC
TRBV9,TRBD1,.,TRBJ2-7,CASSEGQGTYEQYF,TGTGCCAGCAGCGAAGGACAGGGAACCTACGAGCAGTACTTC
TRBV4-2,TRBD1,.,TRBJ1-2,CASSQNRGYGYTF,TGTGCCAGCAGCCAAAACAGGGGCTATGGCTACACCTTC
TRBV7-2,.,.,TRBJ1-2,CASSLEVAAGLAQGYTF,TGTGCCAGCAGCTTAGAGGTCGCCGCAGGGTTGGCGCAGGGCTACACCTTC
TRBV4-3,TRBD1,.,TRBJ2-7,CASSQGLAGQGFEQYF,TGCGCCAGCAGCCAAGGGTTGGCGGGACAGGGCTTCGAGCAGTACTTC
TRBV7-9,.,few,TRBJ1-2,CASSLAQGDYGYTF,TGTGCCAGCAGCTTAGCGCAAGGAGACTATGGCTACACCTTC
TRBV7-9,TRBD2,.,TRBJ2-3,CASSPSGISTDTQYF,TGTGCCAGCAGCCCTAGCGGGATCTCCACAGATACGCAGTATTTT